This T cell receptor beta chain was sequenced for a study of brain T cells in children with intractable seizures. Findings and limits, study-wide: Only CDR3 sequence similarity suggested viral specificity, without known HCMV serostatus.

Only cases whose brain tissue showed the highest T cell transcript signatures were sequenced. Before surgery, patients took at least one anti-epileptic drug. CDR3 size: 12 residues. Trimming took 1 base from V and 6 from J, leaving 6 bases between them. Method: immunoSEQ multiplex PCR; TCRdb's copy keeps in-frame clones and lacks some. This table holds 70,000 to 90,000 clones, under 95% found once. Regarding this clone: The antigen remains unidentified.

The gene calls are TRBV12-3 or TRBV12-4 and TRBJ1-2; D not resolved. The sample in question was peripheral blood, obtained at surgery. The source is a boy younger than two with tuberous sclerosis and intractable seizures. The CDR3 sequence is CASSLGYNGYTF. The CDR3 coding sequence is TGTGCCAGCAGTTTAGGCTACAATGGCTACACCTTC.